The 17 T cell receptor beta chains given below trace back to one sample, sequenced in a study of blood T cell repertoires in COVID-19. Generated by immunoSEQ multiplex PCR, the TCRdb table keeps only in-frame clones and is missing some. The repertoire holds over 50,000 clones, approximately 87% seen once, with 5.5% to 8.5% in the top ten. Sequenced: peripheral blood. The receptor source for this set is a man in his 60s with acute or convalescent COVID-19.

This chain's CDR3 is CASSVEGGSGTNEKLFF. CDR3 DNA sequence: TGTGCCAGCAGCGTAGAGGGGGGGTCAGGAACTAATGAAAAACTGTTTTTT. The chain has TRBV9 and TRBJ1-4, with a weak D call TRBD1 (6 bases). Per the germline V gene, CDR1 is SGDLS and CDR2 is YYNGEE. The CDR3 is 17 amino acids. Trimming shortened V by 0 bases and J by 1 base, and 13 bases separated the two germline ends.

This chain uses TRBV13 with TRBJ1-1, with 8 bases identical to TRBD1. CDR1 is PRHDT, CDR2 FYEKMQ, per germline (reference sequence). The CDR3 runs to 21 residues. With V trimmed by 5 bases and J by 1 base, 24 bases remained unmatched. CDR3 sequence reads: CASSTKDRATVFDTPNTEAFF. CDR3 nucleotide sequence: TGTGCCAGCAGCACCAAGGACAGGGCAACCGTCTTCGACACCCCGAACACTGAAGCTTTCTTT.

DNA of the CDR3: TGTGCCAGCAGCGTAGCCGGGACAGGGGCATCACCCCTCCACTTT. The encoded protein is CASSVAGTGASPLHF. This chain connects TRBV9 to TRBJ1-6; 10 bases are a match to TRBD1. V shed 0 bases, J shed 10 bases, and the junction held 4 bases outside the gene matches. The CDR3 extends over 15 amino acids. Germline lookup yields CDR1 SGDLS and CDR2 YYNGEE.

The rearrangement links TRBV5-1 to TRBJ1-5; D is unclear. The CDR3 extends over 13 amino acids. Trimming removed 1 base from V and 5 bases from J, with 7 bases in between. Germline CDR1 reads SGHRS; CDR2 reads YFSETQ. CDR3: CASSLNRDQPQHF. Here the CDR3 DNA reads TGCGCCAGCAGCTTGAATCGGGATCAGCCCCAGCATTTT.

J is TRBJ2-7 and V is TRBV18; 9 bases are a match to TRBD1. Germline CDR1 KGHSH, CDR2 LQKENI. The CDR3 has 15 residues. The J segment lost 3 bases and the V segment lost 3 bases, leaving 6 bases of the junction unmatched. CDR3 nucleotides: TGTGCCAGCTCACCGTCGGGACAGGGAGACTACGAGCAGTACTTC. This translates into CASSPSGQGDYEQYF.

This chain connects TRBV27 to TRBJ2-2; D is perhaps TRBD1 (6 bases). With 5 bases removed from V and 2 bases from J, the gap between germline ends came to 15 bases. Germline values: CDR1 MNHEY, CDR2 SMNVEV (reference sequence). This CDR3 region has 16 residues. CDR3 coding DNA: TGTGCCAGCAGTCGACTAACAGGGAAAAACACCGGGGAGCTGTTTTTT. Amino acids: CASSRLTGKNTGELFF.

The rearrangement links TRBV3-1 (or the pseudogene TRBV3-2) to TRBJ1-2; 8 bases fit TRBD1. CDR1 is LGHDT, CDR2 YNNKEL, per germline (reference sequence). Losses at the gene ends were 3 bases for V and 4 bases for J; bases not matched to a gene: 25. CDR3 length equals 21 residues. The CDR3 bases are TGTGCCAGCAGCCATTACCGAGGACAGGGAGGAGATAAGACCAAAGGCTATGGCTACACCTTC. Translation gives CASSHYRGQGGDKTKGYGYTF.

The chain combines TRBV9 with TRBJ2-3; 9 bases agree with TRBD2. CDR3 size: 17 residues. Looked up from germline, CDR1 is SGDLS and CDR2 is YYNGEE. V lost 4 bases, J lost 4 bases, and 13 bases stayed unmatched. The DNA of the CDR3 is TGTGCCAGCAGCTTTTCCCCGCCCGGGACTAGCTCAGATACGCAGTATTTT. Protein: CASSFSPPGTSSDTQYF.

The V and J genes are TRBV6-2 or TRBV6-3 and TRBJ1-2; D is unclear. The CDR3 is made up of 15 amino acids. Looked up from germline, CDR1 is MNHEY and CDR2 is SVGEGT. The V gene lost 3 bases and the J gene lost 5 bases, with 16 bases spanning the gap. CDR3 sequence (DNA): TGTGCCAGCAGTTATTGGTCTGCGGTGAAATATGGCTACACCTTC. This gives the protein CASSYWSAVKYGYTF.

This CDR3 reads CASSSSFGGAYNEQFF. In nucleotides, the CDR3 is TGTGCCAGCAGCTCCTCATTCGGGGGTGCCTACAATGAGCAGTTCTTC. V gene TRBV11-2 combines with J gene TRBJ2-1; perhaps TRBD2 as D (6 bases). CDR1 is SGHAT, CDR2 FQNNGV, per germline. The V end was cut by 4 bases, the J end by 2 bases, with 15 bases between. The CDR3 runs to 16 residues. The variable domain in full, completed from reference TRBV11-2 and TRBJ2-1, reads EAGVAQSPRYKIIEKRQSVAFWCNPISGHATLYWYQQILGQGPKLLIQFQNNGVVDDSQLPKDRFSAERLKGVDSTLKIQPAKLEDSAVYLCASSSSFGGAYNEQFFGPGTRLTVL.

The genes are TRBV12-3 or TRBV12-4 and TRBJ1-2; D may be TRBD1 (5 bases). V lost 7 bases and J lost 8, with 14 bases in between. This CDR3 is built from 12 residues. CDR3 region: CASNQAGNGYTF. As DNA, the CDR3 is TGTGCCAGCAACCAAGCAGGGAACGGCTACACCTTC.

The genes are TRBV13 and TRBJ2-1, with 8 bases matching TRBD2. The J segment lost 7 bases and the V segment lost 3 bases, leaving 8 bases of the junction unmatched. Germline CDR1 PRHDT, CDR2 FYEKMQ (reference sequence). The CDR3 contains 15 residues. The CDR3 is CASSFWAGGGNEQFF. CDR3 in DNA: TGTGCCAGCAGCTTTTGGGCGGGGGGAGGAAATGAGCAGTTCTTC.

This clone was recorded a few times. This sequence joins TRBV7-2 and TRBJ1-2; D uncertain. CDR1 is SGHTA and CDR2 is FQGNSA in the germline V gene. The CDR3 extends over 14 amino acids. V was shortened by 5 bases and J by 7 bases, with 17 bases between the two germline ends. The CDR3 protein is CASSAQGPGGGYTF. In DNA, the CDR3 is TGTGCCAGCAGCGCACAAGGACCAGGAGGTGGCTACACCTTC.

The chain has TRBV13 and TRBJ1-2; tentatively, D is TRBD1 (6 bases). With 2 bases removed from V and 3 bases from J, the gap between germline ends came to 7 bases. Germline V lookup: CDR1 PRHDT, CDR2 FYEKMQ (reference sequence). The CDR3 is 13 amino acids. As DNA, the CDR3 is TGTGCCAGCAGCTTATCAGGGGACTATGGCTACACCTTC. Translated: CASSLSGDYGYTF.

This chain links TRBV4-3 with TRBJ2-2, with 8 bases identical to TRBD2. The junction had 7 bases not matched to a gene; V was cut back by 1 base and J by 6 bases. The CDR3 is 16 residues long. Per the germline V gene, CDR1 is LGHNA and CDR2 is YSLEER. CDR3 residues: CASSQAVSGGSGELFF. The CDR3 nucleotides read TGCGCCAGCAGCCAAGCGGTATCGGGAGGGTCCGGGGAGCTGTTTTTT.

V and J are TRBV11-2 and TRBJ1-2; D ambiguous. This CDR3 has 14 amino acids. V lost 5 bases and J lost 1, with 11 bases in between. Germline CDR1 SGHAT, CDR2 FQNNGV. In DNA form, the CDR3 reads TGTGCCAGCAGCCTACCCCGGAGTAACTATGGCTACACCTTC. It translates to CASSLPRSNYGYTF.

This chain connects TRBV19 to TRBJ2-2, with D maybe TRBD2 (6 bases). This CDR3 is built from 18 residues. Trimming stripped 6 bases from V and 4 bases from J, with 24 bases between. Germline lookup yields CDR1 LNHDA and CDR2 SQIVND (reference sequence). CDR3 sequence: CASSPLRWGERGTGELFF. Written as DNA, the CDR3 is TGTGCCAGTAGCCCCTTAAGGTGGGGGGAGCGAGGCACCGGGGAGCTGTTTTTT.